The clone carrying this TCR beta chain was detected many times. The CDR3 totals 13 residues. V was shortened by 5 bases and J by 9 bases, with 16 bases between the two germline ends. This sample is part of a study of T-cell reconstitution after alpha-beta-depleted transplantation in children. TCRbeta library construction was performed incorporating unique molecular identifiers. TCRdb passed the PCR reads through MiXCR, listing each CDR3 protein once. The sample carries 600,000 to 800,000 distinct CDR3 sequences, over 10% recorded once. The chain combines TRBV12-3 or TRBV12-4 with TRBJ1-1; possible D gene TRBD1, 5 bases. The receptor's source is a girl under 10 years old with congenital amegakaryocytic thrombocytopenia, due to receive a stem cell transplant. Sequenced here: PBMCs, sampled before TCRalphabeta/CD19-depleted stem cell transplant. The CDR3 DNA is TGTGCCAGCAGTCCGGACAAGCCCGTGAAAGCTTTCTTT. Its protein product is CASSPDKPVKAFF.